Following are 3 T cell receptor beta chains from one sample sequenced in a study of cytomegalovirus exposure and HLA in healthy donors. The PCR was carried out with 60 Vbeta primers and 13 Jbeta primers. Clones were read by immunoSEQ multiplex PCR, and TCRdb kept only the in-frame ones, dropping some. The sample carries roughly 66,000 clones, 75% to 85% recorded once. The material sequenced was PBMCs. Source of these receptors: a young man in good health and CMV-seropositive.

This chain uses TRBV25-1 with TRBJ2-5; 9 bases align to TRBD1. The CDR3 covers 14 residues. CDR1 is MGHDK, CDR2 SYGVNS, per germline. V was pared by 6 bases and J by 5 bases, with 7 bases of the junction left unmatched. The CDR3 DNA reads as TGTGCCAGCAGACTAACAGGGGGCATGGAGACCCAGTACTTC. It codes for CASRLTGGMETQYF.

This sequence joins TRBV2 and TRBJ1-1; 7 bases align to TRBD1. J lost 3 bases, V lost 7 bases, and 11 bases had no gene match. The germline V gene has CDR1 SNHLY and CDR2 FYNNEI. The CDR3 is made up of 15 amino acids. The CDR3 loop reads CASNPVGTADTEAFF. CDR3 nucleotide sequence: TGTGCCAGCAACCCGGTCGGGACAGCGGACACTGAAGCTTTCTTT.

J is TRBJ1-1 and V is TRBV4-1, with D maybe TRBD1 (6 bases). The CDR3 length is 15 residues. Germline V gene lookup returns CDR1 MGHRA and CDR2 YSYEKL. Between the trimmed V and J ends, which lost 3 bases and 0 bases, there was a span of 11 bases. The CDR3 protein is CASSQADRMNTEAFF. CDR3 bases: TGCGCCAGCAGCCAGGCCGACAGGATGAACACTGAAGCTTTCTTT.